The 5 T cell receptor beta chains reported below all come from one sample, sequenced in a study of CD8+CD57+ T cells in acquired aplastic anemia. CDR3 and TCR beta VDJ profiling relied on genomic DNA as the template. One entry per CDR3 protein, called by TCRdb with MiXCR from the reads. The top ten hold 0.7% to 1% of the sample, which has hundreds of thousands of distinct CDR3 sequences, about a third seen once. Patients included in sequencing had previously demonstrated CD8+CD57+ cell expansion by flow cytometry. The sequencing input was sorted CD4+, CD8+, or CD8+CD57+ T cells (not recorded which) from PBMCs. Source of these receptors: a human donor with aplastic anemia.

This chain joins TRBV9 and TRBJ2-7; TRBD1 aligns across 8 bases. The germline V gene has CDR1 SGDLS and CDR2 YYNGEE. Trimming took 0 bases from V and 3 from J; bases not matched to a gene: 5. This CDR3 spans 15 amino acids. The CDR3 bases are TGTGCCAGCAGCGTAGGACAGGGGTCCCTCTACGAGCAGTACTTC. Amino acid sequence: CASSVGQGSLYEQYF.

This clonotype was recorded many times. The chain links TRBV20-1 to TRBJ1-1; D gene uncertain. Germline CDR1 is DFQATT and CDR2 is SNEGSKA (reference sequence). The CDR3 covers 12 residues. Between the trimmed V and J ends, which lost 2 bases and 1 base, there was a span of 5 bases. The CDR3 DNA follows: TGCAGTGCTAGACGGCAGAACACTGAAGCTTTCTTT. Its protein is CSARRQNTEAFF.

CDR3: CASGDRTGYSPLHF. The CDR3 coding sequence is TGTGCCAGCGGAGACAGGACAGGGTATTCACCCCTCCACTTT. The V and J genes are TRBV2 and TRBJ1-6; 8 bases fit TRBD1. This CDR3 comprises 14 residues. Germline CDR1 and CDR2: SNHLY and FYNNEI. The J segment lost 8 bases and the V segment lost 8 bases, leaving 8 bases of the junction unmatched.

This clonotype has at least ten counts. The V call is TRBV15, the J call TRBJ1-2; D remains unclear. Between the trimmed V and J ends, which lost 0 bases and 5 bases, there was a span of 13 bases. This CDR3 has 15 residues. CDR1 and CDR2 (germline): LNHNV, YYDKDF (reference sequence). Here the CDR3 DNA reads TGTGCCACCAGCAGAGATCCGGCAGCGGGGTATGGCTACACCTTC. This translates into CATSRDPAAGYGYTF.

This clonotype was counted only a few times. The CDR3 nucleotides are TGTGCCAGCAGCGCCCTACTAGGAGGAGGACTGTTAACTGAAGCTTTCTTT. Translation gives CASSALLGGGLLTEAFF. The V and J genes are TRBV11-2 and TRBJ1-1; D unclear. This CDR3 is built from 17 residues. The germline V gene encodes CDR1 SGHAT and CDR2 FQNNGV. The V gene lost 5 bases and the J gene lost 5 bases, with 24 bases spanning the gap.